These 18 T cell receptor beta chains originate from one sample sequenced in a study of human T cells and chemical hapten exposure. Time point of the sample: patch test 1, 2 weeks after DPC sensitization. The treatment is: therapeutic diphenylcyclopropenone sensitization with weekly scalp DPC. One entry per CDR3 protein results from TCRdb running MiXCR on the RACE reads. The sample consists of 370,000 or so distinct CDR3 sequences, 4.8% of them appearing once. The specimen comprised whole blood, sampled in connection with sensitization to the hapten diphenylcyclopropenone (DPC). These receptors all come from a woman aged 45-65 years with alopecia areata. Some clones in this sample may be carry-over from other donors' samples.

This chain connects TRBV5-4 to TRBJ1-6, with 9 positions matching TRBD1. The CDR3 runs to 15 residues. The V gene's germline CDR1 is SGHNT and CDR2 YYREEE (reference sequence). J lost 7 bases, V lost 3 bases, and 5 bases had no gene match. The CDR3 here is CASSSGQGRNSPLHF. The CDR3 bases are TGTGCCAGCAGCTCCGGACAGGGGAGGAATTCACCCCTCCACTTT.

Ten or more counts support this clonotype. The CDR3 nucleotides read TGTGCCAGCAGTTGGACAGGGAGGACCACTGAAGCTTTCTTT. Translated: CASSWTGRTTEAFF. The chain has TRBV28 and TRBJ1-1; 8 bases align to TRBD1. V was pared by 4 bases and J by 4 bases, with 5 bases of the junction left unmatched. The germline CDR1 and CDR2 sequences are MDHEN and SYDVKM. There are 14 residues in the CDR3.

This clonotype was found a few times. This rearrangement joins TRBV7-2 to TRBJ2-6; D may match TRBD1 or TRBD2 (5 bases each). CDR1 and CDR2 (germline): SGHTA, FQGNSA. V lost 4 bases and J lost 0, with 13 bases in between. This CDR3 has 17 amino acids. The CDR3 nucleotides are TGTGCCAGCAGCTGGGGACGGTCTATCTCTGGGGCCAACGTCCTGACTTTC. This sequence encodes CASSWGRSISGANVLTF.

This clonotype was picked up many times. This rearrangement joins TRBV5-1 to TRBJ1-1, with D hard to call. Germline lookup yields CDR1 SGHRS and CDR2 YFSETQ. V was pared by 1 base and J by 2 bases, with 9 bases between. CDR3 length: 14 amino acids. The DNA for the CDR3 is TGCGCCAGCAGCTTGTCCTCAGTAAACACTGAAGCTTTCTTT. It specifies CASSLSSVNTEAFF.

This clonotype was counted at least ten times. This CDR3 reads CASSRRDMGTDTQYF. In DNA form, the CDR3 reads TGCGCCAGCAGCCGCCGGGACATGGGGACAGATACGCAGTATTTT. V and J are TRBV4-3 and TRBJ2-3; a possible D gene is TRBD1 (6 bases). Trimming pared 4 bases from V and 3 bases from J, leaving 14 bases between. The CDR3 is 15 amino acids. CDR1 and CDR2 from the germline V gene are LGHNA and YSLEER.

J is TRBJ2-3 and V is TRBV7-8, with 8 bases identical to TRBD2. The CDR3 covers 16 residues. V shed 2 bases, J shed 5 bases, and the junction held 9 bases outside the gene matches. CDR1 is SGHVS, CDR2 FQNEAQ, per germline. The CDR3 reads CASSLRTGGYKDTQYF. The CDR3 bases are TGTGCCAGCAGCTTAAGAACGGGAGGGTATAAAGATACGCAGTATTTT.

The chain recombines TRBV4-1 with TRBJ2-3, with a tentative D call TRBD1 (6 bases). This CDR3 is 14 amino acids long. From germline, CDR1 is MGHRA and CDR2 YSYEKL. Trimming took off 2 bases at V and 0 bases at J, with 6 bases between the two ends. CDR3 bases: TGCGCCAGCAGCCAAACAGGGAGCACAGATACGCAGTATTTT. Translated: CASSQTGSTDTQYF.

This clonotype was recorded at least ten times. V is TRBV20-1 and J is TRBJ2-1; TRBD2 agrees at 8 bases. The germline V gene has CDR1 DFQATT and CDR2 SNEGSKA (reference sequence). The J segment lost 0 bases and the V segment lost 3 bases, leaving 10 bases of the junction unmatched. There are 17 residues in the CDR3. CDR3 bases: TGCAGTGCTAGTGTTCTAGCGGGCGGGTACTCCTACAATGAGCAGTTCTTC. Its translation: CSASVLAGGYSYNEQFF.

Only a few counts were recorded for this clonotype. V usage is TRBV2 and J usage is TRBJ2-2; D gene uncertain. The CDR3 spans 15 residues. Deletions cut 0 bases from V and 5 bases from J, with 10 bases between. In germline, CDR1 is SNHLY, CDR2 FYNNEI. Here the CDR3 DNA reads TGTGCCAGCAGTGAAGCGCTTCAACGTACCGGGGAGCTGTTTTTT. This gives the protein CASSEALQRTGELFF.

This clonotype was found a few times. The V gene is TRBV20-1, the J gene TRBJ1-2; possibly TRBD1 for D (5 bases). The CDR3 extends over 15 amino acids. Germline V gene lookup returns CDR1 DFQATT and CDR2 SNEGSKA (reference sequence). V was shortened by 5 bases and J by 8 bases, with 24 bases between the two germline ends. CDR3 nucleotides: TGCAGTGCTCTCTTCCGGGACCCTCTACTCTACGGCTACACCTTC. This gives the protein CSALFRDPLLYGYTF.

This clonotype showed up many times. V usage is TRBV27 and J usage is TRBJ2-2; TRBD1 matches at 12 bases. The CDR3 extends over 16 amino acids. Germline lookup yields CDR1 MNHEY and CDR2 SMNVEV (reference sequence). J lost 7 bases, V lost 4 bases, and 7 bases had no gene match. This CDR3 is CASSSPGQGAIGELFF. CDR3 coding DNA: TGTGCCAGCAGTTCACCGGGACAGGGGGCAATCGGGGAGCTGTTTTTT.

This clonotype has ten or more counts. V gene TRBV6-2 or TRBV6-3 combines with J gene TRBJ1-5; no clear D. Between the trimmed V and J ends, which lost 8 bases and 3 bases, there was a span of 17 bases. Germline-derived CDR1 and CDR2 are MNHEY and SVGEGT. The CDR3 runs 15 residues. DNA for the CDR3: TGTGCCAGCTCTCAAGGGTGGACGCTCAATCAGCCCCAGCATTTT. Encoded protein: CASSQGWTLNQPQHF.

This clonotype was recorded many times. V gene TRBV12-3 or TRBV12-4 combines with J gene TRBJ1-1, with a possible D match to TRBD1 (6 bases). V lost 7 bases, J lost 5 bases, and 17 bases lay in between. CDR3 length: 14 amino acids. CDR3 coding DNA: TGTGCCAGCACCTGGGGGGGCGCGGGGACTGAAGCTTTCTTT. This encodes CASTWGGAGTEAFF.

This clonotype showed up many times. The J gene is TRBJ2-3, the V gene TRBV13; TRBD2 matches 7 bases. The CDR3 has 16 amino acids. J was trimmed by 4 bases and V by 4 bases; bases with no gene match: 11. CDR1 is PRHDT, CDR2 FYEKMQ, per germline (reference sequence). The CDR3 DNA sequence: TGTGCCAGCAGCTCAGCCGGACTAGATGCTGCAGATACGCAGTATTTT. This codes for CASSSAGLDAADTQYF. The whole variable domain, filled in from reference TRBV13 and TRBJ2-3, reads AAGVIQSPRHLIKEKRETATLKCYPIPRHDTVYWYQQGPGQDPQFLISFYEKMQSDKGSIPDRFSAQQFSDYHSELNMSSLELGDSALYFCASSSAGLDAADTQYFGPGTRLTVL.

This clonotype was counted ten times or more. This chain links TRBV30 with TRBJ2-7; D assignment may be TRBD1 or TRBD2 (5 bases each). The germline gives CDR1 GTSNPN, CDR2 SVGIG (reference sequence). CDR3 length: 12 residues. The ends were cut back, 7 bases at V and 4 bases at J, with 14 bases in the middle. This CDR3 reads CASHPGGYEQYF. The CDR3 nucleotides are TGTGCCTCCCACCCTGGGGGTTACGAGCAGTACTTC. Full variable domain (outside the CDR3, taken from reference TRBV30 and TRBJ2-7): SQTIHQWPATLVQPVGSPLSLECTVEGTSNPNLYWYRQAAGRGLQLLFYSVGIGQISSEVPQNLSASRPQDRQFILSSKKLLLSDSGFYLCASHPGGYEQYFGPGTRLTVT.

This clonotype was observed at least ten times. The V and J genes are TRBV24-1 and TRBJ1-1, with no clear D. CDR1 is KGHDR, CDR2 SFDVKD, per germline. This CDR3 is 13 amino acids long. Between the trimmed V and J ends, which lost 9 bases and 2 bases, there was a span of 12 bases. CDR3 region: CATRLAPNTEAFF. The CDR3 nucleotides read TGTGCCACCCGCTTGGCGCCCAACACTGAAGCTTTCTTT.

This clonotype was seen a handful of times. This chain links TRBV3-1 with TRBJ2-7; the D gene is possibly TRBD2 (6 bases). The CDR3 covers 15 residues. CDR1 LGHDT and CDR2 YNNKEL come from the germline V gene (reference sequence). Trimming took off 4 bases at V and 5 bases at J, with 18 bases between the two ends. In nucleotides, the CDR3 is TGTGCCAGCAGCCCCCGGGACTCAACTCGGGACGAGCAGTACTTC. This encodes CASSPRDSTRDEQYF.

Many counts were recorded for this clonotype. V gene TRBV3-1 combines with J gene TRBJ1-6; D unclear. The CDR3 spans 14 residues. Per the germline V gene, CDR1 is LGHDT and CDR2 is YNNKEL (reference sequence). V was clipped by 1 base and J by 6 bases, with 7 bases between them. The DNA for the CDR3 is TGTGCCAGCAGCCAAGTCAGCTCTAATTCACCCCTCCACTTT. As protein: CASSQVSSNSPLHF.